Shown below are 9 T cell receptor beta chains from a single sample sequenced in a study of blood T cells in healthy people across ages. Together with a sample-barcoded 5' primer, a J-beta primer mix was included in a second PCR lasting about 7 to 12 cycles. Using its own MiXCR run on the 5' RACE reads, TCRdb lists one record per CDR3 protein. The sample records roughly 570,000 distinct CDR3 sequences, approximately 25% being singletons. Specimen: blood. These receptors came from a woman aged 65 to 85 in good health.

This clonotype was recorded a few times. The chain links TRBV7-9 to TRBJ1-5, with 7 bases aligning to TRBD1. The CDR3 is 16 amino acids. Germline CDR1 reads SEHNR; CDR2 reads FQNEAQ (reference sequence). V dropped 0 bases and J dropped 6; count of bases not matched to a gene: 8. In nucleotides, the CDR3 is TGTGCCAGCAGCTTAGCACGACAGGGCGTCGGTCAGCCCCAGCATTTT. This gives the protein CASSLARQGVGQPQHF.

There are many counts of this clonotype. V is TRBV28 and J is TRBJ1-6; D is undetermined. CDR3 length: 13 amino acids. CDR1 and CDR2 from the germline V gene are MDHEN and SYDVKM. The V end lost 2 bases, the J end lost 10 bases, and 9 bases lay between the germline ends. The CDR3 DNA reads TGTGCCAGCAGTTTACCCCCCCGATCACCCCTCCACTTT. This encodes CASSLPPRSPLHF.

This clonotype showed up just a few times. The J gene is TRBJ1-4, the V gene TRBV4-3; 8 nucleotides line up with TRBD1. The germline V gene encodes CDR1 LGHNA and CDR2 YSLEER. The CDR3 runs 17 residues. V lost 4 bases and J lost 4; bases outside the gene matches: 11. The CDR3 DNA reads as TGCGCCAGCAGCCTGGAGATCGGACAGGGAGGTAATGAAAAACTGTTTTTT. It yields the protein CASSLEIGQGGNEKLFF.

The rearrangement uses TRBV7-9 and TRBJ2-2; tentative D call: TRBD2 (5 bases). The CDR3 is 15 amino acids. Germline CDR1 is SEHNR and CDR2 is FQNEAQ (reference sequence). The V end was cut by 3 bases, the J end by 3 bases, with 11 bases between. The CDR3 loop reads CASSFSSGYTGELFF. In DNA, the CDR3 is TGTGCCAGCAGCTTTTCCAGCGGATACACCGGGGAGCTGTTTTTT.

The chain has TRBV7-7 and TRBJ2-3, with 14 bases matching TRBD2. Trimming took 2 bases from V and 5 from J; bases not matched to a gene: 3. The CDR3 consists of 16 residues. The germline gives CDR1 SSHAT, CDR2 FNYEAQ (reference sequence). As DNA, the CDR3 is TGTGCCAGCAGCTTAAGACTAGCGGGGGGGCAAGATACGCAGTATTTT. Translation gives CASSLRLAGGQDTQYF.

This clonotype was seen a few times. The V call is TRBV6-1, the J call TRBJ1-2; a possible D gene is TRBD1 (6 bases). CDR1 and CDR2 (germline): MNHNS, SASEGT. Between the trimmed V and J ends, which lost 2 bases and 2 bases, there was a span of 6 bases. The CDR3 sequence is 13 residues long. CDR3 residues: CASSERGNYGYTF. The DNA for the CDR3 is TGTGCCAGCAGTGAAAGGGGGAACTATGGCTACACCTTC.

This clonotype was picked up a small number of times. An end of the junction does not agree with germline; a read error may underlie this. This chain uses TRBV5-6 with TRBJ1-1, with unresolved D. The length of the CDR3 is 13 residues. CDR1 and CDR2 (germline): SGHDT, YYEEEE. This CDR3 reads CASSFEENSEAFF. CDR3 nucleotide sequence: TGTGCCAGCAGCTTTGAGGAGAACAGTGAAGCTTTCTTT.

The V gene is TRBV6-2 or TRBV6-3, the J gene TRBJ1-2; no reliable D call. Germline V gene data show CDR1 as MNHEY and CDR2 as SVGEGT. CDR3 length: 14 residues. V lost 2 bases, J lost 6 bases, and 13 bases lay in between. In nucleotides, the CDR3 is TGTGCCAGCAGTTACCGGGTGGCCGGGGATGGCTACACCTTC. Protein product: CASSYRVAGDGYTF.

In DNA form, the CDR3 reads TGCAGTGCTTCGGGCCCATTCGGCTCCTACGAGCAGTACTTC. This codes for CSASGPFGSYEQYF. V is TRBV20-1 and J is TRBJ2-7; D is undetermined. The CDR3 has 14 residues. Germline CDR1 DFQATT, CDR2 SNEGSKA (reference sequence). With 5 bases removed from V and 0 bases from J, the gap between germline ends came to 14 bases.